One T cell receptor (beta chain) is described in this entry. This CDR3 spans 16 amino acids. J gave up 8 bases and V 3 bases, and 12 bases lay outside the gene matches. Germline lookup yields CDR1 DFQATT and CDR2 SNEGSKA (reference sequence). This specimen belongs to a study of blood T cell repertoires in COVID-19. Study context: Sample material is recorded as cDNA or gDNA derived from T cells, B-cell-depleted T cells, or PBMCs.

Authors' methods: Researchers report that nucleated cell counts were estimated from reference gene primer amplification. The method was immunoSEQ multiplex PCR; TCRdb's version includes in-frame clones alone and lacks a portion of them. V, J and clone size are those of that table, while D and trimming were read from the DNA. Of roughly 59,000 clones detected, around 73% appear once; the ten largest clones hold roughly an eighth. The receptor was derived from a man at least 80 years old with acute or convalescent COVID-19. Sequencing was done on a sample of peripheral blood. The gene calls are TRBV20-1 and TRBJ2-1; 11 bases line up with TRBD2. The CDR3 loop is CSASDKIAGGPDEQFF. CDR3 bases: TGCAGTGCTAGTGATAAAATAGCGGGAGGGCCGGATGAGCAGTTCTTC.